This T cell receptor (beta chain) was observed in a study of control samples from healthy donors and cancer patients. V lost 1 base and J lost 4, with 6 bases in between. Germline V gives CDR1 SGHRS, CDR2 YFSETQ. The CDR3 covers 12 residues. This table comes from immunoSEQ multiplex PCR, and its TCRdb copy is limited to in-frame clones, with some not included. The data show around 100,000 clones, about 90% seen once. This clonotype was obtained from a woman aged 18-29 years in good health. The rearrangement links TRBV5-1 to TRBJ2-7; D call uncertain. Source material: blood. DNA for the CDR3: TGCGCCAGCAGCTTGAAGGGTTACGAGCAGTACTTC. Translated, it gives CASSLKGYEQYF.